The next 17 T cell receptor beta chains were all read from a single sample in a study of T cell changes during pregnancy in multiple sclerosis. Data came from immunoSEQ multiplex PCR; TCRdb stores just in-frame clones and leaves some out. This repertoire shows about 64,000 clones, about 90% found once; its top ten account for about 6.4%. The sample was peripheral blood, taken in the third trimester of pregnancy. All receptors derive from a female donor in good health, enrolled as a control in a pregnancy study.

Regarding this clone: The identical CDR3 is also encoded by other nucleotide sequences in the sample. The chain carries TRBV5-1 and TRBJ2-7, with 9 nucleotides matching TRBD1. The CDR3 is 14 residues long. Trimming took 4 bases from V and 4 from J; bases not matched to a gene: 6. Per the germline V gene, CDR1 is SGHRS and CDR2 is YFSETQ. The CDR3 reads CASSPGQGSYEQYF. The DNA for the CDR3 is TGCGCCAGCAGCCCGGGACAGGGATCGTACGAGCAGTACTTC.

The chain links TRBV4-2 to TRBJ1-4; D call uncertain. This CDR3 is 15 amino acids long. Germline-derived CDR1 and CDR2 are LGHNA and YNFKEQ. Between the trimmed V and J ends, which lost 1 base and 7 bases, there was a span of 13 bases. In DNA, the CDR3 is TGTGCCAGCAGCCAAGTACTAGGGAGAATTGAAAAACTGTTTTTT. Amino acids: CASSQVLGRIEKLFF.

The CDR3 sequence: CASSSPSSLLRYGYTF. As DNA, the CDR3 is TGTGCCAGCAGTTCGCCATCGTCGCTCCTTCGGTATGGCTACACCTTC. V gene TRBV6-5 combines with J gene TRBJ1-2; no clear D. There are 16 residues in the CDR3. V dropped 4 bases and J dropped 5 bases, with 20 bases sitting between them. Germline CDR1 reads MNHEY; CDR2 reads SVGAGI.

The chain couples TRBV2 to TRBJ1-4; D remains ambiguous. V lost 5 bases, J lost 8 bases, and 12 bases lay in between. The CDR3 is 13 amino acids. Looked up from germline, CDR1 is SNHLY and CDR2 is FYNNEI. The CDR3 region has the DNA TGTGCCAGCAGTCTACGAGTCAGGGAAAAACTGTTTTTT. Translated: CASSLRVREKLFF.

The chain has TRBV27 and TRBJ1-5, with a tentative D call TRBD1 (6 bases). V shed 5 bases and J shed 0 bases, with 17 bases lying between them. The CDR3 loop spans 17 amino acids. Germline CDR1 reads MNHEY; CDR2 reads SMNVEV (reference sequence). The CDR3 protein is CASSPLGQLYSNQPQHF. The DNA for the CDR3 is TGTGCCAGCAGTCCCCTAGGACAGCTCTATAGCAATCAGCCCCAGCATTTT.

V is TRBV11-2 and J is TRBJ2-1; D remains ambiguous. Germline V gene lookup returns CDR1 SGHAT and CDR2 FQNNGV. V lost 0 bases and J 8 bases, leaving 8 bases between the germline ends. The length of the CDR3 is 13 residues. DNA for the CDR3: TGTGCCAGCAGCTTAGATCTGCCGGATGAGCAGTTCTTC. Translating it yields CASSLDLPDEQFF.

The V and J genes are TRBV19 and TRBJ2-7; TRBD2 is a possible D gene (6 bases). This CDR3 region has 14 residues. Germline-derived CDR1 and CDR2 are LNHDA and SQIVND (reference sequence). Trimming removed 0 bases from V and 4 bases from J, with 10 bases in between. In nucleotides, the CDR3 is TGTGCCAGTAGTATAGAACCGGGACTTTACGAGCAGTACTTC. Its protein is CASSIEPGLYEQYF.

J is TRBJ1-1 and V is TRBV18; TRBD1 agrees at 7 bases. The CDR3 totals 13 residues. Trimming cost V 0 bases and J 10 bases; bases outside gene matches: 5. From germline, CDR1 is KGHSH and CDR2 LQKENI. CDR3 sequence: CASSPPEGGPAFF. Written as DNA, the CDR3 is TGTGCCAGCTCACCACCGGAAGGGGGCCCAGCTTTCTTT.

This clone came up once. This rearrangement joins TRBV5-6 to TRBJ2-1; TRBD2 agrees at 11 bases. With V trimmed by 0 bases and J by 10 bases, 9 bases remained unmatched. CDR3 length: 16 residues. Germline CDR1 is SGHDT and CDR2 is YYEEEE. CDR3 DNA: TGTGCCAGCAGCTTGGCTAGCGGGAGGCCCGGGAGAGAGCAGTTCTTC. It yields the protein CASSLASGRPGREQFF.

V gene TRBV6-7 combines with J gene TRBJ2-5, with 7 bases matching TRBD1. TRBV6-7 is sorted into the ORF group, with uncertain function. This CDR3 is built from 15 residues. V gave up 4 bases and J gave up 3 bases; unmatched junction bases: 8. CDR3 in amino acids: CASSFQGEREETQYF. The CDR3 region has the DNA TGTGCCAGCAGTTTTCAGGGGGAAAGGGAAGAGACCCAGTACTTC.

The rearrangement joins TRBV27 to TRBJ2-7; D unresolved. V shed 5 bases and J shed 6 bases, with 17 bases lying between them. The CDR3 covers 14 residues. Germline V CDR1 and CDR2: MNHEY, SMNVEV (reference sequence). DNA for the CDR3: TGTGCCAGCAGTCCCGGCGGTCTAGTGAGCGAGCAGTACTTC. Protein: CASSPGGLVSEQYF.

The rearrangement links TRBV5-4 to TRBJ1-1; maybe TRBD1 (6 bases). This CDR3 is built from 14 residues. V lost 0 bases to trimming and J lost 4 bases, with 10 bases between them. In germline, CDR1 is SGHNT, CDR2 YYREEE (reference sequence). The CDR3 DNA is TGTGCCAGCAGCTTGGCCACAGGGTCCACTGAAGCTTTCTTT. As protein: CASSLATGSTEAFF.

The chain is built from TRBV25-1 and TRBJ2-5, with a tentative D call TRBD1 (5 bases). In germline, CDR1 is MGHDK, CDR2 SYGVNS. This CDR3 has 13 residues. V lost 4 bases and J lost 5, with 11 bases in between. The CDR3 nucleotides are TGTGCCAGCAGTGGCCAGGGATGGGAGACCCAGTACTTC. Encoded protein: CASSGQGWETQYF.

The rearrangement uses TRBV5-1 and TRBJ2-5, with a possible D match to TRBD2 (5 bases). The DNA matches TRBJ2-7 better at its end, which makes the J call doubtful. Germline-derived CDR1 and CDR2 are SGHRS and YFSETQ. The CDR3 contains 14 residues. The DNA for the CDR3 is TGCGCCAGCATGTCCTCGGGGTTCCCCTACGAGCAGTACTTC. It yields the protein CASMSSGFPYEQYF.

This chain connects TRBV11-3 to TRBJ2-3; 10 bases are shared with TRBD1. CDR1 and CDR2 from the germline V gene are SGHNT and YENEEA. The trim removed 5 bases at V and 6 bases at J, leaving 14 bases unmatched. CDR3 length: 17 residues. CDR3 protein: CASSRTGGVVGGDTQYF. DNA of the CDR3: TGTGCCAGCAGCCGGACAGGGGGTGTAGTGGGTGGCGATACGCAGTATTTT.

The chain employs TRBV11-2 and TRBJ1-5; 8 nucleotides match TRBD1. CDR3 length equals 15 residues. Germline V gene lookup returns CDR1 SGHAT and CDR2 FQNNGV. J gave up 7 bases and V 5 bases, and 10 bases lay outside the gene matches. The CDR3 coding sequence is TGTGCCAGCAGCCCGGACAGGGCGGGCGGGCAGCCCCAGCATTTT. Its protein product is CASSPDRAGGQPQHF.

The rearrangement uses TRBV15 and TRBJ1-5; no clear D gene. This CDR3 is built from 13 residues. Germline V gives CDR1 LNHNV, CDR2 YYDKDF (reference sequence). Between the trimmed V and J ends, which lost 4 bases and 9 bases, there was a span of 13 bases. The CDR3: CATSIPGSGPQHF. The CDR3 nucleotides read TGTGCCACCAGCATCCCAGGTTCAGGGCCCCAGCATTTT.